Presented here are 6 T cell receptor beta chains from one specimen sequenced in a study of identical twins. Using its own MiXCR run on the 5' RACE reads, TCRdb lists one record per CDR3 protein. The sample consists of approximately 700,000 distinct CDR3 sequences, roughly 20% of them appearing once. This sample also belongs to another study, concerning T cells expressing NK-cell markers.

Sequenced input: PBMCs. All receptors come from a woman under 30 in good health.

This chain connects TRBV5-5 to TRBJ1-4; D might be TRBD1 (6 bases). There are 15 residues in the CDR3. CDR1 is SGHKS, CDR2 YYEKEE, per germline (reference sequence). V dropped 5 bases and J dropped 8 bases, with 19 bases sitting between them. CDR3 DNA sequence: TGTGCCAGCAGTTGGAGGGGGGCGAGAGGAGAAAAACTGTTTTTT. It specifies CASSWRGARGEKLFF.

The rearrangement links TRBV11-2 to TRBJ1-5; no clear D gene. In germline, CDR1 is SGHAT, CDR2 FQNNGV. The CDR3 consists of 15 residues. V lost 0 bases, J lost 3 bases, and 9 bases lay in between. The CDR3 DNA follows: TGTGCCAGCAGCTTAGAAGGGCGGTTCAATCAGCCCCAGCATTTT. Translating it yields CASSLEGRFNQPQHF.

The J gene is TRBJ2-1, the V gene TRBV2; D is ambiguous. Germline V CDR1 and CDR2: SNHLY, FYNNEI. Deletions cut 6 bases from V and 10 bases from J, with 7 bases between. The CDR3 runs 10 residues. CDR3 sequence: CASSVQEQFF. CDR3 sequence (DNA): TGTGCCAGCAGCGTCCAAGAGCAGTTCTTC.

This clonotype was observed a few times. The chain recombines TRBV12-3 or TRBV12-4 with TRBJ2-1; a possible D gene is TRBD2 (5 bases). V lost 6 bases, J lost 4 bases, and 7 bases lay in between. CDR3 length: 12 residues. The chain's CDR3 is CASREVYNEQFF. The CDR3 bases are TGTGCCAGCAGGGAGGTTTACAATGAGCAGTTCTTC.

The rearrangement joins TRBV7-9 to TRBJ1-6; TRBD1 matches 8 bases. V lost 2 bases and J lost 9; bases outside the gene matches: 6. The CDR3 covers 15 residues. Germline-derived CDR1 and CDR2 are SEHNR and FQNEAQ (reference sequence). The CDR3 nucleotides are TGTGCCAGCAGCTTACTGGGGACAGGAGCTTCACCCCTCCACTTT. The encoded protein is CASSLLGTGASPLHF. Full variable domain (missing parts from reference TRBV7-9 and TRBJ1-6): DTGVSQNPRHKITKRGQNVTFRCDPISEHNRLYWYRQTLGQGPEFLTYFQNEAQLEKSRLLSDRFSAERPKGSFSTLEIQRTEQGDSAMYLCASSLLGTGASPLHFGNGTRLTVT.

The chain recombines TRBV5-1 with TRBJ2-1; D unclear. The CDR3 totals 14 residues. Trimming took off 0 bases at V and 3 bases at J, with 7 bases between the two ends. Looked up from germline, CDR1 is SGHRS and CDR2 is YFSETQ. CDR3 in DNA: TGCGCCAGCAGCTTGGGGGCGGACTACAATGAGCAGTTCTTC. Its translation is CASSLGADYNEQFF.